The 7 T cell receptor beta chains below were found in one sample sequenced in a study of T cells in Graves' hyperthyroidism and ophthalmopathy. TCR beta CDR3 sequences were amplified from RNA transcripts. Researchers ran a first-round RT-PCR on the TCR CDR3 using the HTBI primer set. From the multiplex PCR reads, TCRdb called clonotypes with MiXCR, one entry per CDR3 protein. The repertoire has 200,000 to 250,000 distinct CDR3 sequences, approximately 20% of them found once; the top ten carry about 45%. The specimen was blood. These receptors all stem from a man aged 40-49 years with Graves' hyperthyroidism.

The sample holds many counts of this clonotype. The V gene is TRBV10-1, the J gene TRBJ2-7; D remains unclear. Trimming shortened V by 0 bases and J by 6 bases, and 6 bases separated the two germline ends. The CDR3 sequence is 12 residues long. Looked up from germline, CDR1 is WNHNN and CDR2 is SYGVQD (reference sequence). CDR3: CASSESMGEQYF. The DNA for the CDR3 is TGCGCCAGCAGTGAGTCTATGGGCGAGCAGTACTTC.

The sample holds many counts of this clonotype. The V call is TRBV11-2, the J call TRBJ2-7, with a tentative D call TRBD1 (7 bases). The germline V gene encodes CDR1 SGHAT and CDR2 FQNNGV. The CDR3 is 14 amino acids. The V and J ends lost 5 bases and 8 bases respectively, with 19 bases between them. The CDR3 sequence is CASSPAGQLGQQYF. CDR3 coding DNA: TGTGCCAGCAGCCCGGCGGGACAGCTCGGACAGCAGTACTTC.

This rearrangement joins TRBV10-3 to TRBJ2-2, with D tentatively TRBD2 (5 bases). CDR3 length: 15 residues. Trimming removed 3 bases from V and 0 bases from J, with 8 bases in between. The germline V gene has CDR1 ENHRY and CDR2 SYGVKD. The CDR3 is CAISDGVANTGELFF. Here the CDR3 DNA reads TGTGCCATCAGTGACGGGGTCGCGAACACCGGGGAGCTGTTTTTT.

The CDR3 DNA is TGTGCCAGCAGCCAAGAGGGGGACGAGCAGTACTTC. This codes for CASSQEGDEQYF. The chain employs TRBV3-1 and TRBJ2-7, with D perhaps matching TRBD1 or TRBD2 (5 bases each). The V end lost 0 bases, the J end lost 5 bases, and 5 bases lay between the germline ends. The germline CDR1 and CDR2 sequences are LGHDT and YNNKEL (reference sequence). The CDR3 has 12 residues.

This clonotype was counted many times. This chain links TRBV9 with TRBJ2-1; D gene uncertain. There are 11 residues in the CDR3. Trimming shortened V by 6 bases and J by 9 bases, and 10 bases separated the two germline ends. Looked up from germline, CDR1 is SGDLS and CDR2 is YYNGEE. As DNA, the CDR3 is TGTGCCAGCACGTCTGGGATTGAGCAGTTCTTC. Its translation: CASTSGIEQFF.

This clonotype was seen ten or more times. The CDR3 sequence is CASSRLGGSTEAFF. The CDR3 DNA reads as TGTGCCAGCAGCCGTTTGGGGGGATCAACTGAAGCTTTCTTT. The genes are TRBV7-9 and TRBJ1-1, with a tentative D call TRBD1 (5 bases). The germline V and J ends were trimmed by 5 bases and 5 bases, with 15 bases remaining between them. This CDR3 is 14 amino acids long. Germline V gene lookup returns CDR1 SEHNR and CDR2 FQNEAQ (reference sequence). The whole variable domain, remainder taken from reference TRBV7-9 and TRBJ1-1, is DTGVSQNPRHKITKRGQNVTFRCDPISEHNRLYWYRQTLGQGPEFLTYFQNEAQLEKSRLLSDRFSAERPKGSFSTLEIQRTEQGDSAMYLCASSRLGGSTEAFFGQGTRLTVV.

This clonotype showed up many times. The chain joins TRBV2 to TRBJ2-7; D ambiguous. The CDR3 is 12 amino acids. V was shortened by 7 bases and J by 0 bases, with 7 bases between the two germline ends. Germline values: CDR1 SNHLY, CDR2 FYNNEI. The chain's CDR3 is CASMVPSYEQYF. CDR3 sequence (DNA): TGTGCCAGCATGGTCCCCTCCTACGAGCAGTACTTC.